Sequencing of this T cell receptor (beta chain) was carried out in a study of response to subunit inactivated influenza vaccine. Study-wide results and limits: A suggestion made by the authors is that each seasonal influenza vaccination recruits few new T cells.

The CDR3 runs to 14 residues. Trimming took off 9 bases at V and 2 bases at J, with 14 bases between the two ends. The germline V gene encodes CDR1 MNHEY and CDR2 SVGEGT. As regards this clonotype: Its matching antigen is unknown.

Each CDR3 protein gets one entry after TCRdb re-called the RT-PCR reads with MiXCR. The data show roughly 700,000 distinct CDR3 sequences, 14% seen once. Sequencing used PBMCs from blood, obtained around 15 days before vaccination. This TCR was recovered from a man between 50 and 59 years old who received an inactivated influenza vaccine. The chain couples TRBV6-2 or TRBV6-3 to TRBJ2-1; TRBD1 is a possible D gene (6 bases). DNA of the CDR3: TGTGCCAGTGGGGGCAGCTCTGCCTACAATGAGCAGTTCTTC. Translation gives CASGGSSAYNEQFF.